These 15 T cell receptor beta chains were sequenced from one sample in a study of blood T cells in healthy people across ages. The use of a sample-barcoded 5' primer and a J-beta primer mix characterized a second PCR of roughly 7 to 11 cycles. From the 5' RACE reads, TCRdb called clonotypes with MiXCR, one entry per CDR3 protein. This sample has about 1,400,000 distinct CDR3 sequences, with 55% to 75% found just once. The sequencing input was blood. The receptor set was obtained from a man between 18 and 29 years old in good health.

The CDR3 sequence is CSVVFWENTYEQYF. The CDR3 DNA reads as TGCAGCGTTGTTTTCTGGGAAAATACCTACGAGCAGTACTTC. This sequence joins TRBV29-1 and TRBJ2-7; no clear D gene. The CDR3 loop spans 14 amino acids. V gave up 4 bases and J gave up 2 bases, with 15 bases separating them. Per germline, CDR1 SQVTM and CDR2 ANQGSEA.

This clonotype was counted only a few times. This sequence joins TRBV2 and TRBJ2-5, with 8 bases aligning to TRBD1. CDR3 size: 14 residues. Unmatched junction bases numbered 6, after V lost 7 bases and J lost 2 bases. The V gene's germline CDR1 is SNHLY and CDR2 FYNNEI. The CDR3, as DNA: TGTGCCAGCATTACCGACAGGGGACAAGAGACCCAGTACTTC. Translation: CASITDRGQETQYF.

This clonotype appeared a few times. This chain connects TRBV25-1 to TRBJ2-5, with D possibly TRBD2 on 6 matching bases. The V end was cut by 5 bases, the J end by 4 bases, with 14 bases between. This CDR3 has 14 residues. Per the germline V gene, CDR1 is MGHDK and CDR2 is SYGVNS. The CDR3 DNA sequence: TGTGCCAGCAGTCATAGTCTGGAGGGAGAGACCCAGTACTTC. The encoded protein is CASSHSLEGETQYF.

The chain has TRBV29-1 and TRBJ1-3; the match to TRBD1 covers 7 bases. The CDR3 length is 13 residues. V lost 6 bases and J lost 2; bases outside the gene matches: 4. Germline V gene lookup returns CDR1 SQVTM and CDR2 ANQGSEA. In nucleotides, the CDR3 is TGCAGCGTCCTACAGGGGACTGGAAACACCATATATTTT. Translating gives CSVLQGTGNTIYF.

V is TRBV12-3 or TRBV12-4 and J is TRBJ1-5; D possibly corresponds to TRBD1 (6 bases). This CDR3 is built from 17 residues. The ends were cut back, 1 base at V and 6 bases at J, with 19 bases in the middle. CDR3 in amino acids: CASSLENLQGSGQPQHF. CDR3 nucleotide sequence: TGTGCCAGCAGTTTAGAAAACTTACAGGGATCGGGTCAGCCCCAGCATTTT.

This sequence joins TRBV27 and TRBJ2-3, with D perhaps matching TRBD1 (6 bases). CDR1 is MNHEY and CDR2 is SMNVEV in the germline V gene (reference sequence). This CDR3 has 14 amino acids. With 9 bases removed from V and 6 bases from J, the gap between germline ends came to 19 bases. The CDR3 loop is CASKLGQWTDTQYF. The CDR3 DNA sequence: TGTGCCAGTAAATTGGGACAATGGACCGATACGCAGTATTTT.

This clonotype was recorded once. The chain links TRBV2 to TRBJ2-3; maybe TRBD1 (5 bases). The better agreement between TRBJ1-3 and the DNA end casts doubt on the J call. Germline lookup yields CDR1 SNHLY and CDR2 FYNNEI. CDR3 length: 15 amino acids. CDR3: CASSKGASNGNTIYF. For the CDR3, the DNA is TGTGCCAGCAGTAAAGGGGCCAGCAACGGGAACACCATATATTTT.

The chain employs TRBV5-1 and TRBJ1-1, with D unresolved. CDR1 is SGHRS and CDR2 is YFSETQ in the germline V gene. V lost 3 bases and J 4 bases, leaving 16 bases between the germline ends. The CDR3 spans 15 residues. This chain's CDR3 is CASSSLVAAGTEAFF. CDR3 sequence (DNA): TGCGCCAGCAGCTCGTTAGTCGCAGCGGGCACTGAAGCTTTCTTT.

Comment on this clonotype: The junction differs from germline at one of its ends, possibly a read error. This chain joins TRBV12-3 or TRBV12-4 and TRBJ1-5, with 8 positions matching TRBD1. This CDR3 has 13 residues. CDR3: CVSSRQGSRPQHF. CDR3 nucleotides: TGTGTCAGCAGCCGACAGGGGAGCCGGCCCCAGCATTTT.

V usage is TRBV11-2 and J usage is TRBJ2-3, with D perhaps TRBD1 (6 bases). This CDR3 comprises 15 residues. Germline lookup yields CDR1 SGHAT and CDR2 FQNNGV. Deletions cut 8 bases from V and 0 bases from J, with 15 bases between. Here the CDR3 reads CASGTGILSTDTQYF. The CDR3 DNA reads as TGTGCCAGCGGCACAGGGATTTTGAGCACAGATACGCAGTATTTT.

The genes are TRBV7-2 and TRBJ1-1; the D gene is possibly TRBD1 (5 bases). This CDR3 has 14 amino acids. Deletions cut 1 base from V and 7 bases from J, with 13 bases between. CDR1 is SGHTA, CDR2 FQGNSA, per germline. DNA for the CDR3: TGTGCCAGCAGCTTAGTACTTGCGGGGGGTGAAGCTTTCTTT. This translates into CASSLVLAGGEAFF.

This clonotype has a handful of counts. This chain links TRBV10-3 with TRBJ2-7; 14 bases are a match to TRBD2. J was trimmed by 0 bases and V by 6 bases; bases with no gene match: 7. From germline, CDR1 is ENHRY and CDR2 SYGVKD. The CDR3 contains 17 residues. As DNA, the CDR3 is TGTGCCATCAGGGGGACTAGCGGGGGAGCGAGCTCCTACGAGCAGTACTTC. Translation: CAIRGTSGGASSYEQYF.

A few counts support this clonotype. The rearrangement uses TRBV27 and TRBJ1-2, with TRBD1 matching over 9 bases. With 6 bases clipped from V and 8 bases from J, the junction kept 10 bases outside the gene matches. Germline V gene lookup returns CDR1 MNHEY and CDR2 SMNVEV (reference sequence). The CDR3 is 14 amino acids. This CDR3 reads CASSQDRGIAGYTF. The DNA for the CDR3 is TGTGCCAGCAGCCAGGACAGGGGCATAGCAGGCTACACCTTC.

V usage is TRBV11-2 and J usage is TRBJ1-6, with D perhaps TRBD1 (6 bases). CDR1 is SGHAT, CDR2 FQNNGV, per germline. The CDR3 is 14 amino acids. Between the trimmed V and J ends, which lost 5 bases and 10 bases, there was a span of 15 bases. The CDR3 region is CASSQHSGESPLHF. The CDR3 DNA is TGTGCCAGCAGCCAACACTCAGGGGAATCACCCCTCCACTTT.

The CDR3 coding sequence is TGTGCCAGCAGTTTACCAGGAGATGGTGAGACCCAGTACTTC. It yields the protein CASSLPGDGETQYF. The rearrangement uses TRBV27 and TRBJ2-4; D is unresolved. The DNA end favors TRBJ2-5, so the J call may be wrong. Germline V gene sequence: CDR1 MNHEY, CDR2 SMNVEV (reference sequence). The CDR3 consists of 14 residues.